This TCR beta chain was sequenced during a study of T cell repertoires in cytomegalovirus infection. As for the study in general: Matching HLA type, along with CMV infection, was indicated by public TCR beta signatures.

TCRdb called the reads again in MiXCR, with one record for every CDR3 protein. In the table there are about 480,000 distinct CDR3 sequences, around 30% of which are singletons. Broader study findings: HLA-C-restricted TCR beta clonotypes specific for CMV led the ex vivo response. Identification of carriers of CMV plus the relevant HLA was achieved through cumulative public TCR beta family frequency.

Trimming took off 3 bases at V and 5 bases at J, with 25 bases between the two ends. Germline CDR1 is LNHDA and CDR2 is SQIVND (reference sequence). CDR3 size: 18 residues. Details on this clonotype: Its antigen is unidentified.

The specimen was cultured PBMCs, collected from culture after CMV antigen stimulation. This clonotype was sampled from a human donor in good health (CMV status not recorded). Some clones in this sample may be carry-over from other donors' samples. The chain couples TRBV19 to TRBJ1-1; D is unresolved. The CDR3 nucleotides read TGTGCCAGTAGTATTCGCCCTAGAAGTGGCGGTTTTGGGACTGAAGCTTTCTTT. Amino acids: CASSIRPRSGGFGTEAFF.